The 28 T cell receptor beta chains below were found in one sample sequenced in a study of neurological immune-mediated disorders. From the 5' RACE reads, TCRdb called clonotypes with MiXCR, one entry per CDR3 protein. The data show roughly 36,000 distinct CDR3 sequences, roughly 6.9% seen once. Sequencing input: CD4+ T cells from blood. The receptors here all came from a man in his forties or fifties in good health.

This clonotype was counted only a few times. The chain joins TRBV21-1 to TRBJ2-3; TRBD2 is the table's D call, not checked against the DNA. TRBV21-1 is marked as a pseudogene. The CDR3 contains 15 residues. The CDR3 loop reads CATGGSSGRRDTQYF. DNA for the CDR3: TGTGCCACAGGGGGGTCTAGCGGGCGTCGGGATACGCAGTATTTT.

This clonotype was detected ten times or more. The chain has TRBV6-5 and TRBJ2-1; 7 bases agree with TRBD1. Germline V gene sequence: CDR1 MNHEY, CDR2 SVGAGI. The CDR3 spans 15 residues. The ends lost 6 bases at V and 4 bases at J; junction bases unmatched: 9. The CDR3 DNA is TGTGCCAGCAGACTTGGGACAGCGAGTTACAATGAGCAGTTCTTC. Encoded protein: CASRLGTASYNEQFF.

This clonotype appeared many times. V usage is TRBV20-1 and J usage is TRBJ2-6; D is ambiguous. This CDR3 region has 16 residues. V lost 3 bases, J lost 0 bases, and 12 bases lay in between. From germline, CDR1 is DFQATT and CDR2 SNEGSKA (reference sequence). This chain's CDR3 is CSASRRLFSGANVLTF. In DNA, the CDR3 is TGCAGTGCTAGCCGACGTCTTTTCTCTGGGGCCAACGTCCTGACTTTC.

This clonotype was observed many times. J is TRBJ2-5 and V is TRBV7-7; maybe TRBD2 (7 bases). Trimming took off 5 bases at V and 4 bases at J, with 14 bases between the two ends. Germline loops: CDR1 SSHAT, CDR2 FNYEAQ (reference sequence). The CDR3 runs to 14 residues. The CDR3 loop reads CASSQGRGAETQYF. The CDR3 DNA reads TGTGCCAGCAGCCAGGGGAGGGGCGCAGAGACCCAGTACTTC.

At least ten counts were recorded for this clonotype. The chain is built from TRBV20-1 and TRBJ2-3, with 11 bases that match TRBD2. V lost 1 base to trimming and J lost 2 bases; unmatched junction nucleotides: 11. Per the germline V gene, CDR1 is DFQATT and CDR2 is SNEGSKA (reference sequence). The CDR3 loop spans 18 amino acids. The CDR3 region is CSARVQGGTSGFTDTQYF. DNA for the CDR3: TGCAGTGCTAGAGTCCAGGGCGGGACTAGCGGATTCACAGATACGCAGTATTTT.

The V gene is TRBV5-1, the J gene TRBJ2-2; D is unresolved. Germline assignment: CDR1 SGHRS and CDR2 YFSETQ. The germline V and J ends were trimmed by 3 bases and 3 bases, with 15 bases remaining between them. This CDR3 has 16 residues. DNA for the CDR3: TGCGCCAGCAGCTCACTACCGGCAACGGACACCGGGGAGCTGTTTTTT. The encoded protein is CASSSLPATDTGELFF.

This sequence joins TRBV20-1 and TRBJ2-6, with D perhaps matching TRBD1 (5 bases). The germline V gene encodes CDR1 DFQATT and CDR2 SNEGSKA (reference sequence). The germline V and J ends were trimmed by 6 bases and 1 base, with 10 bases remaining between them. This CDR3 contains 14 residues. The DNA of the CDR3 is TGCAGTGCCCCCAAGGGGTCTGGGGCCAACGTCCTGACTTTC. Translation: CSAPKGSGANVLTF.

This clonotype was seen ten or more times. The J gene is TRBJ2-4, the V gene TRBV5-1, with 11 bases that match TRBD2. The germline gives CDR1 SGHRS, CDR2 YFSETQ. The trim removed 7 bases at V and 6 bases at J, leaving 9 bases unmatched. The CDR3 runs 15 residues. The CDR3 loop is CASGLGTSGLNIQYF. In nucleotides, the CDR3 is TGCGCCAGCGGCCTTGGGACTAGCGGACTAAACATTCAGTACTTC. Variable domain in full (rest from reference TRBV5-1 and TRBJ2-4): KAGVTQTPRYLIKTRGQQVTLSCSPISGHRSVSWYQQTPGQGLQFLFEYFSETQRNKGNFPGRFSGRQFSNSRSEMNVSTLELGDSALYLCASGLGTSGLNIQYFGAGTRLSVL.

This clonotype was observed at least ten times. J is TRBJ2-5 and V is TRBV12-3 or TRBV12-4, with TRBD2 identical over 13 bases. The V segment lost 6 bases and the J segment 5 bases; nucleotides outside the gene matches: 15. The CDR3 loop spans 18 amino acids. The DNA for the CDR3 is TGTGCCAGCAGCCCCGGCGTACTAGCGGGAGGGCCGGTTGAGACCCAGTACTTC. Translating it yields CASSPGVLAGGPVETQYF.

At least ten counts were recorded for this clonotype. V and J are TRBV28 and TRBJ2-1; TRBD1 might be the D (5 bases). The CDR3 covers 15 residues. Trimming removed 8 bases from V and 3 bases from J, with 17 bases in between. The V gene's germline CDR1 is MDHEN and CDR2 SYDVKM. The CDR3 DNA is TGTGCCAGCGAGGTCGCGGCAGGGCTCTACAATGAGCAGTTCTTC. This gives the protein CASEVAAGLYNEQFF. The full variable domain, completed using reference TRBV28 and TRBJ2-1, is DVKVTQSSRYLVKRTGEKVFLECVQDMDHENMFWYRQDPGLGLRLIYFSYDVKMKEKGDIPEGYSVSREKKERFSLILESASTNQTSMYLCASEVAAGLYNEQFFGPGTRLTVL.

In its sample, this clonotype was seen many times. The chain combines TRBV2 with TRBJ2-7, with TRBD1 matching 9 bases. The CDR3 sequence is 12 residues long. V shed 5 bases, J shed 7 bases, and the junction held 3 bases outside the gene matches. CDR1 and CDR2 from the germline V gene are SNHLY and FYNNEI. The CDR3 region is CASSKGTGEQYF. The CDR3 coding sequence is TGTGCCAGCAGTAAAGGGACAGGGGAGCAGTACTTC.

This clonotype appeared a few times. Since a much larger clone is just one base distant, this may be a read error. This rearrangement joins TRBV7-6 to TRBJ2-5; D might be TRBD2 (5 bases). V was cut by 1 base and J by 4 bases, with 22 bases left in between. The germline CDR1 and CDR2 sequences are SGHVS and FNYEAQ. CDR3 size: 18 residues. The CDR3: CASSLGWSSWAEGETQYF. The CDR3 nucleotides are TGTGCCAGCAGCTTAGGATGGTCTAGCTGGGCCGAGGGAGAGACCCAGTACTTC.

This clonotype has ten or more counts. The rearrangement joins TRBV5-1 to TRBJ2-3; TRBD2 matches 10 bases. This CDR3 spans 16 amino acids. V was clipped by 2 bases and J by 5 bases; unmatched bases: 8. From germline, CDR1 is SGHRS and CDR2 YFSETQ. The CDR3 DNA reads TGCGCCAGCAGCTTACCTAGCGGGAGCTTTAAAGATACGCAGTATTTT. This translates into CASSLPSGSFKDTQYF.

This clonotype occurred many times. V is TRBV7-2 and J is TRBJ2-2; D is possibly TRBD1 (6 bases). Per germline, CDR1 SGHTA and CDR2 FQGNSA. The length of the CDR3 is 13 residues. The V end lost 4 bases, the J end lost 7 bases, and 10 bases lay between the germline ends. CDR3 in amino acids: CASSYTGFGELFF. DNA of the CDR3: TGTGCCAGCAGCTACACAGGGTTCGGGGAGCTGTTTTTT.

This clonotype was counted ten times or more. The V gene is TRBV27, the J gene TRBJ2-1, with a tentative D call TRBD2 (5 bases). The CDR3 has 13 residues. V dropped 11 bases and J dropped 4 bases, with 15 bases sitting between them. From germline, CDR1 is MNHEY and CDR2 SMNVEV (reference sequence). Written as DNA, the CDR3 is TGTGCCGCCTCAGGAAGGGAGTACAATGAGCAGTTCTTC. Its protein product is CAASGREYNEQFF.

This clonotype was found many times. The V gene is TRBV11-2, the J gene TRBJ2-7; 9 bases line up with TRBD1. The germline V gene encodes CDR1 SGHAT and CDR2 FQNNGV. V gave up 5 bases and J gave up 0 bases; unmatched junction bases: 2. CDR3 size: 14 residues. CDR3 sequence (DNA): TGTGCCAGCAGCCCGGGACAGGGCTCCTACGAGCAGTACTTC. It codes for CASSPGQGSYEQYF.

This clonotype was picked up many times. The chain combines TRBV6-1 with TRBJ2-7, with D unresolved. V gave up 1 base and J gave up 6 bases, with 7 bases separating them. Germline CDR1 and CDR2: MNHNS and SASEGT. This CDR3 is built from 12 residues. The CDR3 here is CASSEERGEQYF. DNA for the CDR3: TGTGCCAGCAGTGAAGAAAGAGGCGAGCAGTACTTC.

J is TRBJ2-7 and V is TRBV19, with TRBD1 identical over 10 bases. The germline gives CDR1 LNHDA, CDR2 SQIVND (reference sequence). CDR3 size: 16 residues. V lost 3 bases to trimming and J lost 0 bases; unmatched junction nucleotides: 5. CDR3 nucleotides: TGTGCCAGTAGTATCGGGGGACAGGGGAGCTCCTACGAGCAGTACTTC. Its protein is CASSIGGQGSSYEQYF.

In this sample, this clonotype turned up many times. The V call is TRBV18, the J call TRBJ1-1; D ambiguous. Trimming shortened V by 2 bases and J by 3 bases, and 13 bases separated the two germline ends. CDR1 and CDR2 (germline): KGHSH, LQKENI. This CDR3 comprises 15 residues. Written as DNA, the CDR3 is TGTGCCAGCTCACCAAGGCAGGTCGACGACACTGAAGCTTTCTTT. It codes for CASSPRQVDDTEAFF.

This clonotype was seen ten or more times. V usage is TRBV7-2 and J usage is TRBJ2-3; TRBD2 aligns across 8 bases. V gave up 2 bases and J gave up 0 bases; unmatched junction bases: 13. CDR1 is SGHTA, CDR2 FQGNSA, per germline. CDR3 length: 19 residues. Written as DNA, the CDR3 is TGTGCCAGCAGCTTAACGGGTGGGGGCGGGAGGTGGAGCACAGATACGCAGTATTTT. Its protein is CASSLTGGGGRWSTDTQYF.

This clonotype was seen at least ten times. The chain combines TRBV29-1 with TRBJ1-1; 7 bases match TRBD1. Germline V gene sequence: CDR1 SQVTM, CDR2 ANQGSEA. The CDR3 is 13 residues long. V was clipped by 7 bases and J by 0 bases; unmatched bases: 5. CDR3 bases: TGCAGCGCTCAGACAGGGTTGAACACTGAAGCTTTCTTT. Amino acid sequence: CSAQTGLNTEAFF.

This clonotype was counted at least ten times. CDR3: CASSPIADLRDTQYF. Written as DNA, the CDR3 is TGTGCCAGCAGTCCCATAGCGGACCTGCGGGATACGCAGTATTTT. This sequence joins TRBV28 and TRBJ2-3; D is possibly TRBD2 (6 bases). The CDR3 totals 15 residues. Germline loops: CDR1 MDHEN, CDR2 SYDVKM. Trimming left V 5 bases short and J 6 bases short, with 18 bases between.

This clonotype was picked up a small number of times. The CDR3 bases are TGTGCCAGCAGCTTGTATGCGGGAGGGGGTTCCTTACAGACCCAGTACTTC. Amino acids: CASSLYAGGGSLQTQYF. The chain combines TRBV5-4 with TRBJ2-5; the match to TRBD2 covers 9 bases. This CDR3 has 17 amino acids. With V trimmed by 1 base and J by 6 bases, 13 bases remained unmatched. The germline V gene has CDR1 SGHNT and CDR2 YYREEE (reference sequence).

This clonotype occurred many times. The chain couples TRBV20-1 to TRBJ1-4, with D possibly matching TRBD1 (6 bases). Germline lookup yields CDR1 DFQATT and CDR2 SNEGSKA (reference sequence). Trimming pared 2 bases from V and 4 bases from J, leaving 11 bases between. The CDR3 sequence is 14 residues long. CDR3 coding DNA: TGCAGTGCTAGACAGGGGTCCGGTAATGAAAAACTGTTTTTT. This translates into CSARQGSGNEKLFF.

This clonotype was detected many times. DNA of the CDR3: TGTGCCAGCAGCTTAGGTAGCGGGAGTACCAACACCGGGGAGCTGTTTTTT. Protein product: CASSLGSGSTNTGELFF. The V and J genes are TRBV7-2 and TRBJ2-2; the match to TRBD2 covers 9 bases. The germline V gene encodes CDR1 SGHTA and CDR2 FQGNSA. The V and J ends lost 1 base and 2 bases, in that order; junction bases with no gene match: 5. This CDR3 is 17 amino acids long.

This clonotype was counted ten times or more. The CDR3 is CASSPSGTTIQPQHF. The DNA of the CDR3 is TGTGCCAGCAGTCCCTCGGGCACGACGATTCAGCCCCAGCATTTT. This rearrangement joins TRBV12-3 or TRBV12-4 to TRBJ1-5; D is uncertain. CDR3 length equals 15 residues. The ends were cut back, 5 bases at V and 6 bases at J, with 17 bases in the middle.

This clonotype has only a few counts. The chain carries TRBV29-1 and TRBJ2-7, with 9 nucleotides matching TRBD1. This CDR3 is built from 16 residues. The V segment lost 6 bases and the J segment 0 bases; nucleotides outside the gene matches: 12. The germline V gene encodes CDR1 SQVTM and CDR2 ANQGSEA. CDR3 sequence: CSVTGTGHESSYEQYF. CDR3 sequence (DNA): TGCAGCGTGACCGGGACAGGGCACGAAAGCTCCTACGAGCAGTACTTC.

This clonotype was observed many times. The chain combines TRBV28 with TRBJ2-7, with TRBD2 matching over 7 bases. Germline trimming cut 4 bases from V and 6 bases from J; bases unmatched to any gene: 6. Germline V gene data show CDR1 as MDHEN and CDR2 as SYDVKM. There are 13 residues in the CDR3. CDR3 DNA: TGTGCCAGCAGTTGGGGGGGAGGGCGCGAGCAGTACTTC. This encodes CASSWGGGREQYF.